Described below is a single T cell receptor (beta chain) sequence and its context. The antigen is unknown. The record originates from a study of T cell responses to AZD1222 COVID-19 vaccine. Overall study findings and caveats: The study found vaccine-associated CD4 TCRs spanning spike, dominant at 160-218 and 743-854.

The method was immunoSEQ multiplex PCR; TCRdb's version includes in-frame clones alone and lacks a portion of them. The data hold about 150,000 clones, with around 86% observed a single time. The germline CDR1 and CDR2 sequences are SGHDT and YYEEEE. The CDR3 spans 13 residues. The V gene lost 3 bases and the J gene lost 2 bases, with 9 bases spanning the gap. The origin of this receptor is an adult who received the AZD1222 COVID-19 vaccine. The chain recombines TRBV5-6 with TRBJ2-7; D is perhaps TRBD1 (6 bases). This specimen was peripheral blood, taken 28 days after the second AZD1222 dose. CDR3 region: CASSYGQTYEQYF. The CDR3 coding sequence is TGTGCCAGCAGCTACGGACAGACCTACGAGCAGTACTTC.